These 26 T cell receptor beta chains originate from one sample sequenced in a study of blood T cell repertoires in COVID-19. TCRdb's table, derived via immunoSEQ multiplex PCR, lists solely in-frame clones and lacks some. The repertoire includes 250,000 to 400,000 clones, 70% to 90% of them detected once, and approximately 1.6% sits in the top ten. Input material: peripheral blood. Receptors were obtained from a woman in her twenties or thirties with COVID-19, enrolled during active disease.

This rearrangement joins TRBV9 to TRBJ2-1, with no clear D. The germline CDR1 and CDR2 sequences are SGDLS and YYNGEE. This CDR3 spans 15 amino acids. V was trimmed by 0 bases and J by 0 bases, leaving 7 bases between them. The CDR3 is CASSVGQFSYNEQFF. In nucleotides, the CDR3 is TGTGCCAGCAGCGTAGGGCAGTTCTCCTACAATGAGCAGTTCTTC. Supplemented by reference TRBV9 and TRBJ2-1, the full variable domain reads DSGVTQTPKHLITATGQRVTLRCSPRSGDLSVYWYQQSLDQGLQFLIQYYNGEERAKGNILERFSAQQFPDLHSELNLSSLELGDSALYFCASSVGQFSYNEQFFGPGTRLTVL.

The genes are TRBV4-1 and TRBJ2-2; TRBD1 agrees at 8 bases. The CDR3 contains 16 residues. The germline V gene has CDR1 MGHRA and CDR2 YSYEKL. V shed 2 bases and J 5 bases; nucleotides not matched to a gene: 7. CDR3 region: CASSQTQGARTGELFF. In DNA, the CDR3 is TGCGCCAGCAGCCAAACTCAGGGGGCGCGAACCGGGGAGCTGTTTTTT.

This chain connects TRBV10-1 to TRBJ1-1; D gene ambiguous. Trimming left V 4 bases short and J 4 bases short, with 7 bases between. The CDR3 is 12 amino acids. Germline V gene data show CDR1 as WNHNN and CDR2 as SYGVQD (reference sequence). The CDR3 is CASSAGCTEAFF. The CDR3 region has the DNA TGCGCCAGCAGTGCGGGGTGCACTGAAGCTTTCTTT.

This chain uses TRBV6-1 with TRBJ1-5; D gene ambiguous. CDR3 length equals 17 residues. V was trimmed by 2 bases and J by 0 bases, leaving 14 bases between them. The germline gives CDR1 MNHNS, CDR2 SASEGT. The CDR3 DNA follows: TGTGCCAGCAGTGAAATGGAGGGAGCTAATAGCAATCAGCCCCAGCATTTT. It specifies CASSEMEGANSNQPQHF.

The table lists this clone with a count of one. The DNA of the CDR3 is TGTGCCATCAGTGAGGGACAGGGGGAGACTGAAGCTTTCTTT. This gives the protein CAISEGQGETEAFF. V gene TRBV10-3 combines with J gene TRBJ1-1, with TRBD1 matching over 10 bases. Germline V lookup: CDR1 ENHRY, CDR2 SYGVKD. The CDR3 is 14 residues long. Trimming cost V 2 bases and J 5 bases; bases outside gene matches: 2.

The genes are TRBV4-2 and TRBJ1-6, with a weak D call TRBD1 (6 bases). V lost 2 bases and J 10 bases, leaving 21 bases between the germline ends. CDR3 length: 17 amino acids. The germline gives CDR1 LGHNA, CDR2 YNFKEQ. This CDR3 is CASSQLRGQGPASPLHF. The CDR3 DNA reads TGTGCCAGCAGCCAACTCAGGGGTCAGGGGCCGGCGTCACCCCTCCACTTT.

This CDR3 reads CASSPRGNTGELFF. The CDR3 nucleotides read TGTGCCAGCAGTCCCCGGGGGAACACCGGGGAGCTGTTTTTT. The chain is built from TRBV6-5 and TRBJ2-2, with D tentatively TRBD2 (5 bases). The CDR3 is 14 residues long. V lost 5 bases to trimming and J lost 1 base, with 8 bases between them. CDR1 is MNHEY, CDR2 SVGAGI, per germline.

The chain combines TRBV2 with TRBJ1-5, with a possible D match to TRBD1 (6 bases). The CDR3 covers 12 residues. Trimming removed 9 bases at V and 2 bases at J, with 8 bases between. In germline, CDR1 is SNHLY, CDR2 FYNNEI. The CDR3 DNA reads TGTGCCAGTCGGACAGGCAATCAGCCCCAGCATTTT. It specifies CASRTGNQPQHF.

This chain links TRBV28 with TRBJ2-7; possibly TRBD2 for D (7 bases). The length of the CDR3 is 13 residues. CDR1 and CDR2 from the germline V gene are MDHEN and SYDVKM. Deletions cut 8 bases from V and 4 bases from J, with 15 bases between. CDR3 bases: TGTGCCAGCGCAGAGGGGGGGGGATACGAGCAGTACGTC. Its translation: CASAEGGGYEQYV.

CDR3: CASSLRTRSNQPQHF. As DNA, the CDR3 is TGTGCCAGCAGTCTGAGGACACGTAGCAATCAGCCCCAGCATTTT. The J gene is TRBJ1-5, the V gene TRBV6-6; maybe TRBD1 (5 bases). With 5 bases removed from V and 0 bases from J, the gap between germline ends came to 11 bases. The CDR3 loop spans 15 amino acids. Germline CDR1 MNHNY, CDR2 SVGAGI (reference sequence).

The CDR3 DNA sequence: TGCGCCAGCAGCTTGTGGACAGGGGTATCGAACACTGAAGCTTTCTTT. Translating gives CASSLWTGVSNTEAFF. This chain links TRBV5-1 with TRBJ1-1, with 9 bases lining up with TRBD1. CDR3 length: 16 residues. From germline, CDR1 is SGHRS and CDR2 YFSETQ. Trimming took 1 base from V and 1 from J; bases not matched to a gene: 5.

This chain joins TRBV29-1 and TRBJ1-1, with D uncertain. This CDR3 comprises 15 residues. V was clipped by 2 bases and J by 2 bases, with 15 bases between them. The germline CDR1 and CDR2 sequences are SQVTM and ANQGSEA. The CDR3 coding sequence is TGCAGCGTTGAAAGACCCGTAGTAGCTAACACTGAAGCTTTCTTT. Protein product: CSVERPVVANTEAFF.

The chain carries TRBV11-3 and TRBJ2-3; 9 nucleotides match TRBD2. Per germline, CDR1 SGHNT and CDR2 YENEEA. The CDR3 consists of 16 residues. V dropped 5 bases and J dropped 2; count of bases not matched to a gene: 8. DNA for the CDR3: TGTGCCAGCAGCGTATTGGCGGGGGGGCTCACAGATACGCAGTATTTT. It translates to CASSVLAGGLTDTQYF.

On this clone itself: The DNA is omitted, as the CDR3 cannot be located on it reliably, and the CDR3 follows TCRdb's listing. V usage is TRBV5-1 and J usage is TRBJ1-1; the table names TRBD1, a call not compared with the DNA. The CDR3 length is 15 residues, termini included. Germline CDR1 SGHRS, CDR2 YFSETQ. CDR3 loop: CASSLVSGQGTEAFF.

Concerning this clone itself: Additional DNA sequences in this sample encode the identical CDR3. The genes are TRBV28 and TRBJ2-1; no clear D. Deletions cut 6 bases from V and 8 bases from J, with 8 bases between. The CDR3 contains 11 residues. Germline lookup yields CDR1 MDHEN and CDR2 SYDVKM. The chain's CDR3 is CASSLVYEQFF. CDR3 DNA sequence: TGTGCCAGCAGCCTAGTATATGAGCAGTTCTTC.

This clone was counted only a few times. The chain uses TRBV5-5 and TRBJ1-2; 8 bases fit TRBD1. The V and J ends lost 0 bases and 7 bases, in that order; junction bases with no gene match: 5. CDR1 is SGHKS and CDR2 is YYEKEE in the germline V gene (reference sequence). The CDR3 length is 14 residues. For the CDR3, the DNA is TGTGCCAGCAGCTTGGCCAGACAGGGGATTGGCTACACCTTC. Its protein is CASSLARQGIGYTF.

V gene TRBV6-5 combines with J gene TRBJ1-2; the match to TRBD1 covers 8 bases. Germline V gene sequence: CDR1 MNHEY, CDR2 SVGAGI. This CDR3 contains 13 residues. Trimming took 6 bases from V and 4 from J; bases not matched to a gene: 4. CDR3 residues: CASRDRETYGYTF. In DNA, the CDR3 is TGTGCCAGCAGGGACAGGGAAACCTATGGCTACACCTTC.

The chain uses TRBV10-3 and TRBJ2-3, with 15 bases lining up with TRBD2. The germline V gene encodes CDR1 ENHRY and CDR2 SYGVKD. V lost 2 bases, J lost 2 bases, and 5 bases stayed unmatched. This CDR3 is built from 18 residues. CDR3 sequence reads: CAISEAGTSGGFTDTQYF. DNA for the CDR3: TGTGCCATCAGTGAGGCCGGGACTAGCGGGGGGTTCACAGATACGCAGTATTTT.

The V call is TRBV9, the J call TRBJ1-6; TRBD1 is a possible D gene (6 bases). Looked up from germline, CDR1 is SGDLS and CDR2 is YYNGEE. This CDR3 contains 12 residues. V gave up 1 base and J gave up 14 bases, with 10 bases separating them. In nucleotides, the CDR3 is TGTGCCAGCAGCGTATCTGGGACAACCCTCCACTTT. Protein product: CASSVSGTTLHF. Combining the CDR3 with reference TRBV9 and TRBJ1-6 gives the whole variable domain DSGVTQTPKHLITATGQRVTLRCSPRSGDLSVYWYQQSLDQGLQFLIQYYNGEERAKGNILERFSAQQFPDLHSELNLSSLELGDSALYFCASSVSGTTLHFGNGTRLTVT.

DNA for the CDR3: TGTGCCAGCAGCCAAGGGACAGGAGGCTACGAGCAGTACGTC. As protein: CASSQGTGGYEQYV. The genes are TRBV3-1 (or the pseudogene TRBV3-2) and TRBJ2-7; 7 nucleotides line up with TRBD1. The CDR3 sequence is 14 residues long. With 1 base clipped from V and 3 bases from J, the junction kept 3 bases outside the gene matches. CDR1 is LGHDT and CDR2 is YNNKEL in the germline V gene (reference sequence).

The chain couples TRBV3-1 (or the pseudogene TRBV3-2) to TRBJ2-1; 8 bases are shared with TRBD2. V lost 10 bases and J lost 7; bases outside the gene matches: 3. This CDR3 has 11 amino acids. Germline CDR1 LGHDT, CDR2 YNNKEL (reference sequence). CDR3 in amino acids: CAIRGGNEQFF. CDR3 in DNA: TGTGCCATCCGGGGGGGGAATGAGCAGTTCTTC.

The chain employs TRBV6-5 and TRBJ1-1; no definite D call. The CDR3 loop spans 16 amino acids. Deletions cut 0 bases from V and 4 bases from J, with 15 bases between. Germline-derived CDR1 and CDR2 are MNHEY and SVGAGI. In nucleotides, the CDR3 is TGTGCCAGCAGTTACTCGAGCGGGCAGCGGGGCACTGAAGCTTTCTTT. Protein: CASSYSSGQRGTEAFF.

The chain has TRBV28 and TRBJ1-1; maybe TRBD1 (6 bases). Trimming removed 6 bases from V and 5 bases from J, with 13 bases in between. This CDR3 region has 13 residues. The germline gives CDR1 MDHEN, CDR2 SYDVKM. For the CDR3, the DNA is TGTGCCAGCAGCTACAGGGATCGGACTGAAGCTTTCTTT. This sequence encodes CASSYRDRTEAFF.

This sequence joins TRBV9 and TRBJ2-6; TRBD1 matches at 11 bases. From germline, CDR1 is SGDLS and CDR2 YYNGEE. Unmatched junction bases numbered 3, after V lost 3 bases and J lost 1 base. The CDR3 consists of 17 residues. Written as DNA, the CDR3 is TGTGCCAGCAGCGGGACAGGGGGCGCTTCTGGGGCCAACGTCCTGACTTTC. It encodes CASSGTGGASGANVLTF.

The chain uses TRBV4-1 and TRBJ1-1; a possible D gene is TRBD1 (5 bases). Per the germline V gene, CDR1 is MGHRA and CDR2 is YSYEKL. Trimming removed 0 bases from V and 4 bases from J, with 12 bases in between. This CDR3 contains 15 residues. CDR3: CASSQDPRAITEAFF. Here the CDR3 DNA reads TGCGCCAGCAGCCAAGATCCCAGGGCGATCACTGAAGCTTTCTTT.

The chain carries TRBV11-3 and TRBJ2-5; possible D gene TRBD2, 6 bases. V lost 2 bases and J lost 5, with 24 bases in between. Germline CDR1 and CDR2: SGHNT and YENEEA. The length of the CDR3 is 18 residues. The DNA for the CDR3 is TGTGCCAGCAGCTTAACTGGCGCGGGACGTATACGTGGGGAGACCCAGTACTTC. Translation: CASSLTGAGRIRGETQYF.